This T cell receptor beta chain was observed in a study of blood T cell repertoires in COVID-19. As for the study in general: The origin of the acute and convalescent COVID-19 samples was the United States, Italy and Spain. PBMCs, B-cell-depleted T cells, or T cells were the source of the cDNA or gDNA that made up the material.

In the authors' workflow: Estimated nucleated cell counts came from reference gene primer amplification. The assay was immunoSEQ multiplex PCR, and TCRdb's table has in-frame clones only and misses some. That table gives V, J and clone size, and the DNA gave D and trimming. There are 150,000 to 180,000 clones in the sample; approximately 80% occur only once, and approximately 32% lies in the top ten. The CDR3 extends over 13 amino acids. V lost 8 bases and J lost 5, with 15 bases in between. Germline V CDR1 and CDR2: MNHEY, SVGAGI. Sequencing used peripheral blood. The rearrangement joins TRBV6-5 to TRBJ1-1, with D tentatively TRBD1 (6 bases). The receptor was derived from an older woman with acute or convalescent COVID-19. The CDR3 bases are TGTGCCAGCCGGGAACAGGGCAGGACTGAAGCTTTCTTT. Translation gives CASREQGRTEAFF.